Each of the 9 T cell receptor beta chains below was sequenced from the same sample in a study of cytomegalovirus exposure and HLA in healthy donors. The method was immunoSEQ multiplex PCR; TCRdb's version includes in-frame clones alone and lacks a portion of them. The table includes over 200,000 clones, around nine tenths detected once. Sample: PBMCs. The receptors here all came from a woman aged 18 to 35 in good health and CMV-seronegative.

This chain uses TRBV19 with TRBJ2-7, with 7 positions matching TRBD1. J was trimmed by 6 bases and V by 7 bases; bases with no gene match: 12. The CDR3 sequence is 14 residues long. Germline CDR1 LNHDA, CDR2 SQIVND (reference sequence). CDR3 sequence (DNA): TGTGCCAGTAAAAAAAAGCGAGGACAGGTCGAGCAGTACTTC. This codes for CASKKKRGQVEQYF. Supplemented by reference TRBV19 and TRBJ2-7, the full variable domain reads DGGITQSPKYLFRKEGQNVTLSCEQNLNHDAMYWYRQDPGQGLRLIYYSQIVNDFQKGDIAEGYSVSREKKESFPLTVTSAQKNPTAFYLCASKKKRGQVEQYFGPGTRLTVT.

The rearrangement joins TRBV4-1 to TRBJ2-7; 9 bases are shared with TRBD1. The CDR3 contains 16 residues. V was pared by 1 base and J by 3 bases, with 7 bases of the junction left unmatched. Germline CDR1 reads MGHRA; CDR2 reads YSYEKL. This CDR3 is CASSQVTGTGIYEQYF. In DNA form, the CDR3 reads TGCGCCAGCAGCCAAGTGACCGGGACAGGGATCTACGAGCAGTACTTC.

This sequence joins TRBV19 and TRBJ2-1; 9 nucleotides match TRBD2. CDR1 and CDR2 (germline): LNHDA, SQIVND (reference sequence). V was pared by 5 bases and J by 6 bases, with 5 bases of the junction left unmatched. This CDR3 contains 14 residues. CDR3 in DNA: TGTGCCAGTAGTCTGGCGGGAGGGTTCAATGAGCAGTTCTTC. It translates to CASSLAGGFNEQFF.

The gene calls are TRBV19 and TRBJ1-1, with TRBD1 matching 9 bases. This CDR3 has 16 residues. The V segment lost 4 bases and the J segment 0 bases; nucleotides outside the gene matches: 6. CDR1 LNHDA and CDR2 SQIVND come from the germline V gene (reference sequence). The CDR3 sequence: CASSTRQGVMNTEAFF. CDR3 bases: TGTGCCAGTAGTACGAGACAGGGGGTGATGAACACTGAAGCTTTCTTT.

The rearrangement links TRBV5-4 to TRBJ2-7; 7 bases match TRBD2. Germline loops: CDR1 SGHNT, CDR2 YYREEE (reference sequence). V lost 4 bases and J lost 0; bases outside the gene matches: 7. This CDR3 spans 15 amino acids. CDR3 residues: CASSPGGAASYEQYF. The CDR3 bases are TGTGCCAGCAGCCCGGGAGGAGCGGCCTCCTACGAGCAGTACTTC.

The rearrangement uses TRBV9 and TRBJ2-2; D remains unclear. Germline V gene sequence: CDR1 SGDLS, CDR2 YYNGEE. V was clipped by 4 bases and J by 3 bases, with 4 bases between them. This CDR3 contains 12 residues. In DNA form, the CDR3 reads TGTGCCAGCAGCCCCTACACCGGGGAGCTGTTTTTT. Translating gives CASSPYTGELFF. Drawing the rest from reference TRBV9 and TRBJ2-2, the complete variable domain is DSGVTQTPKHLITATGQRVTLRCSPRSGDLSVYWYQQSLDQGLQFLIQYYNGEERAKGNILERFSAQQFPDLHSELNLSSLELGDSALYFCASSPYTGELFFGEGSRLTVL.

This CDR3 reads CASSLSGLAGSRYNEQFF. The CDR3 DNA reads TGTGCCAGCAGTTTATCCGGACTAGCGGGTTCTCGATACAATGAGCAGTTCTTC. J is TRBJ2-1 and V is TRBV27, with 11 bases identical to TRBD2. Unmatched junction bases numbered 8, after V lost 0 bases and J lost 4 bases. The CDR3 totals 18 residues. The germline CDR1 and CDR2 sequences are MNHEY and SMNVEV (reference sequence).

With regard to this clone: At one end the junction does not follow the germline gene, possibly because of a read error. This chain connects TRBV2 to TRBJ2-1; weak D call: TRBD1 (6 bases). The CDR3 is 14 amino acids. Looked up from germline, CDR1 is SNHLY and CDR2 is FYNNEI. The CDR3 here is CASSEIPGTRTVVF. The CDR3 DNA reads TGTGCCAGCAGTGAAATCCCCGGGACACGGACGGTGGTCTTC. The variable domain in full, completed from reference TRBV2 and TRBJ2-1, reads EPEVTQTPSHQVTQMGQEVILRCVPISNHLYFYWYRQILGQKVEFLVSFYNNEISEKSEIFDDQFSVERPDGSNFTLKIRSTKLEDSAMYFCASSEIPGTRTVVFGPGTRLTVL.

The chain carries TRBV6-5 and TRBJ1-1, with 10 bases lining up with TRBD1. After removal of 1 base from V and 11 bases from J, the junction contained 7 bases not matched to a gene. Germline CDR1 and CDR2: MNHEY and SVGAGI. This CDR3 contains 14 residues. The CDR3 bases are TGTGCCAGCAGTTACTTGGGACAGGGGCGTTCGGCTTTCTTT. Translated, it gives CASSYLGQGRSAFF.